This is a list of T cell receptor beta chains from one sample in a study of blood T cells in healthy people across ages. TCRdb reprocessed the 5' RACE reads via MiXCR and lists one record per CDR3 protein. Of some 1,800,000 distinct CDR3 sequences in the sample, 39% were seen once. Sequenced: blood. Receptor source: a human donor in good health. Both conserved end residues are part of each CDR3. The D gene is left open where the match is weak. Part of the rows lack a size; the others show once, few, many or a class for expanded clones.

D: TRBD2; size: -; J: TRBJ2-5; V: TRBV10-2; DNA: TGCGCCAGCAGTGAGGACGTTGGCGGGGGACAAGAGACCCAGTACTTC; CDR3: CASSEDVGGGQETQYF
D: -; size: few; J: TRBJ1-5; V: TRBV28; DNA: TGTGCCAGCAGTTTATTTCAGGGTAACGGCAATCAGCCCCAGCATTTT; CDR3: CASSLFQGNGNQPQHF
D: -; size: few; J: TRBJ1-2; V: TRBV4-1; DNA: TGCGCCAGCAGCCAATCGACAGCTAACTATGGCTACACCTTC; CDR3: CASSQSTANYGYTF
D: TRBD2; size: -; J: TRBJ2-5; V: TRBV2; DNA: TGTGCCAGCGGCGGGACTAGGAGCGTGACCCAGTACTTC; CDR3: CASGGTRSVTQYF
D: TRBD2; size: -; J: TRBJ2-7; V: TRBV4-3; DNA: TGCGCCAGCAGCCAGATTGGGACTAGCGGCTACGAGCAGTACTTC; CDR3: CASSQIGTSGYEQYF
D: -; size: -; J: TRBJ1-6; V: TRBV7-6; DNA: TGTGCCAGCAGCGATCCCCTGGGGCAGCGGAATTCACCCCTCCACTTT; CDR3: CASSDPLGQRNSPLHF
D: -; size: -; J: TRBJ1-1; V: TRBV6-5; DNA: TGTGCCAGCAGTTACTCGAGGACTGAAGCTTTCTTT; CDR3: CASSYSRTEAFF
D: -; size: -; J: TRBJ1-2; V: TRBV12-3/TRBV12-4; DNA: TGTGCCAGCAGTTTAAGCTGGTCCGAGTGGCATGGCTACACCTTC; CDR3: CASSLSWSEWHGYTF
D: TRBD1; size: few; J: TRBJ2-7; V: TRBV5-5; DNA: TGTGCCAGCAGTTCACACCCGGGACAGGTCTACGAGCAGTACTTC; CDR3: CASSSHPGQVYEQYF
D: -; size: -; J: TRBJ2-7; V: TRBV6-1; DNA: TGTGCCAGCAGGACGTACTACGAGCAGTACTTC; CDR3: CASRTYYEQYF
D: TRBD1; size: -; J: TRBJ2-1; V: TRBV28; DNA: TGTGCCAGCAGTTCGAAGGGGGCCCTCTACTCCTACAATGAGCAGTTCTTC; CDR3: CASSSKGALYSYNEQFF
D: TRBD1; size: -; J: TRBJ1-4; V: TRBV5-1; DNA: TGCGCCAGCACTCCACAGGGGAGTAATGAAAAACTGTTTTTT; CDR3: CASTPQGSNEKLFF
D: -; size: many; J: TRBJ2-7; V: TRBV4-3; DNA: TGCGCCAGCAGCCAAGATCTCCGGGACGGATCCTACGAGCAGTACTTC; CDR3: CASSQDLRDGSYEQYF
D: -; size: -; J: TRBJ2-3; V: TRBV20-1; DNA: TGCAGTGCTAGTTCAGTCTACTGGGGGGTTACAGATACGCAGTATTTT; CDR3: CSASSVYWGVTDTQYF
D: -; size: once; J: TRBJ1-2; V: TRBV18; DNA: TGTGCCAGCTCTCCCCCGATGCAGGGCTACTATGGCTACACCTTC; CDR3: CASSPPMQGYYGYTF
D: -; size: -; J: TRBJ2-1; V: TRBV7-9; DNA: TGTGCCAGCAGCTTAGCGCGGGATTGGGGCCTCTCCTACAATGAGCAGTTCTTC; CDR3: CASSLARDWGLSYNEQFF
D: -; size: -; J: TRBJ1-1; V: TRBV11-3; DNA: TGTGCCAGCAGCTCTAACAGGGTGGAAGCTTTCTTT; CDR3: CASSSNRVEAFF
D: -; size: -; J: TRBJ1-1; V: TRBV4-3; DNA: TGCGCCAGCAGCCCTACCCCAGGACCCAGGAGTGAAGCTTTCTTT; CDR3: CASSPTPGPRSEAFF
D: TRBD2; size: few; J: TRBJ2-5; V: TRBV7-8; DNA: TGTACCAGCACCGTAACGGGGGGTGGGGGACGAGAGACCCAGTACTTC; CDR3: CTSTVTGGGGRETQYF
D: -; size: -; J: TRBJ1-2; V: TRBV29-1; DNA: TGCAGCGTTTTGCAGGGAAGCGATGGCTACACCTTC; CDR3: CSVLQGSDGYTF
D: -; size: -; J: TRBJ2-3; V: TRBV2; DNA: TGTGCCAGCAGTGTGAACGGGGCACTCACAGATACGCAGTATTTT; CDR3: CASSVNGALTDTQYF
D: -; size: -; J: TRBJ1-5; V: TRBV10-3; DNA: TGTGCCATCAGTGGACCTTTTCAGCCCCAGCATTTT; CDR3: CAISGPFQPQHF
D: TRBD1; size: few; J: TRBJ1-4; V: TRBV4-1; DNA: TGCGCCAGCAGCCAAGTTTCGGACAGGGCAGGGGAAAAACTGTTTTTT; CDR3: CASSQVSDRAGEKLFF
D: -; size: -; J: TRBJ2-7; V: TRBV20-1; DNA: TGCAGTGCTAGGGAATTCGACAGATCCTACGAGCAGTACTTC; CDR3: CSAREFDRSYEQYF
D: -; size: few; J: TRBJ2-4; V: TRBV4-3; DNA: TGCGCCAGCAGCCTGGGGTATTTTGACATTCAGTACTTC; CDR3: CASSLGYFDIQYF